This T cell receptor (beta chain) was observed in a study of shared clonotypes between healthy human individuals. V lost 0 bases, J lost 0 bases, and 2 bases lay in between. The germline CDR1 and CDR2 sequences are MDHEN and SYDVKM. CDR3 size: 13 residues. As for this clone: Its antigen is still unknown.

Study-wide results and caveats: Among donors, the sharing of clonotypes was expected to be influenced by sequencing depth.

Assay: immunoSEQ multiplex PCR; the TCRdb copy retains only in-frame clones and omits some. The top ten hold around 10% of the sample, which has a few hundred thousand clones, 65% seen once. The specimen was memory CD4+ T cells sorted from blood. Subset: CD45RA-negative fraction. This clonotype originated in a man between 25 and 39 years old in good health. The chain uses TRBV28 and TRBJ1-1; D is unclear. DNA for the CDR3: TGTGCCAGCAGTTTATGGATGAACACTGAAGCTTTCTTT. Protein sequence: CASSLWMNTEAFF.